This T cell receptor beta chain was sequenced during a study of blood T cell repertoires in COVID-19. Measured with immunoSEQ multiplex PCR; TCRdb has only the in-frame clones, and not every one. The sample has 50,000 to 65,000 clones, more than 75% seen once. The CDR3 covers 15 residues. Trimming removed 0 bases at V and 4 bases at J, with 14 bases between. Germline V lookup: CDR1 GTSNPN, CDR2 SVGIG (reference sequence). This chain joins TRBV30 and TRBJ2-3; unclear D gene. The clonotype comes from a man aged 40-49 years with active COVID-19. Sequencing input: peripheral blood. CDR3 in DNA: TGTGCCTGGAGTGTAACGCCCGGTTTTTCAGATACGCAGTATTTT. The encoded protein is CAWSVTPGFSDTQYF. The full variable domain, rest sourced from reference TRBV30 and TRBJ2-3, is SQTIHQWPATLVQPVGSPLSLECTVEGTSNPNLYWYRQAAGRGLQLLFYSVGIGQISSEVPQNLSASRPQDRQFILSSKKLLLSDSGFYLCAWSVTPGFSDTQYFGPGTRLTVL.